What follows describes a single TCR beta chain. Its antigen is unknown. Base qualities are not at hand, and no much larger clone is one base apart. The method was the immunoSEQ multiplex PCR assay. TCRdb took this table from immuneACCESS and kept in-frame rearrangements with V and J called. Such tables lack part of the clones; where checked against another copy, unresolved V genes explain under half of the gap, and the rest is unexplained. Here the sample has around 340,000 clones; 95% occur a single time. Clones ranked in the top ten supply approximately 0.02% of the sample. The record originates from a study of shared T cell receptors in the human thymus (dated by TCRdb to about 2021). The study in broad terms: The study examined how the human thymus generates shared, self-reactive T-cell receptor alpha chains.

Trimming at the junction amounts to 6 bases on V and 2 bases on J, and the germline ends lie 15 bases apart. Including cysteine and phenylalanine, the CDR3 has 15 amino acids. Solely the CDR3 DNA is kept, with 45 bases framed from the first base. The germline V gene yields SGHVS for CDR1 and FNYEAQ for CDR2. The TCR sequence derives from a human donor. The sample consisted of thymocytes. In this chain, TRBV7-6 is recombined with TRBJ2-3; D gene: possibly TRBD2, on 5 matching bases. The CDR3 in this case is CASRPDSLLTDTQYF. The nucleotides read TGTGCCAGCAGACCGGACTCCCTCCTCACAGATACGCAGTATTTT.